This is a list of T cell receptor beta chains from one sample in a study of CD8 T cells in Susac syndrome. TCRdb re-derived calls from the immunoSEQ multiplex PCR reads in MiXCR, one entry per CDR3 protein. The sample has 100,000 or so distinct CDR3 sequences, 85% to 95% seen once. Sequencing input: CD8+ T cells from PBMCs. Receptor source: a human donor in good health. Each CDR3 is given with its conserved first and last residue. Each record gives: clone size, D gene, V gene, J gene, CDR3 DNA, CDR3 protein. D genes are given only for firm matches. Where a row states a size, it is once, few, many or the class of an expanded clone; other rows omit it.

clone size: -; D gene: TRBD1; V gene: TRBV4-3; J gene: TRBJ1-2; CDR3 DNA: TGCGCCAGCAGCCAAGATCCCGGGACAGGGGGCTTCTATGGCTACACCTTC; CDR3 protein: CASSQDPGTGGFYGYTF
clone size: -; D gene: -; V gene: TRBV20-1; J gene: TRBJ1-1; CDR3 DNA: TGCAGTGCCCCGGGAGGGCGGGGTACTGAAGCTTTCTTT; CDR3 protein: CSAPGGRGTEAFF
clone size: -; D gene: -; V gene: TRBV4-2; J gene: TRBJ1-1; CDR3 DNA: TGTGCCAGCAGCCAAGAGGGCGGAAGGAGGGTCGCTGAAGCTTTCTTT; CDR3 protein: CASSQEGGRRVAEAFF
clone size: few; D gene: -; V gene: TRBV5-8; J gene: TRBJ2-7; CDR3 DNA: TGTGCCAGCAGCTTAAGGGAGCCCGACGAGCAGTACTTC; CDR3 protein: CASSLREPDEQYF
clone size: -; D gene: TRBD1; V gene: TRBV6-1; J gene: TRBJ1-6; CDR3 DNA: TGTGCCAGCAGCTGGAGGCATGGGACAGAGGATTCACCCCTCCACTTT; CDR3 protein: CASSWRHGTEDSPLHF
clone size: -; D gene: -; V gene: TRBV27; J gene: TRBJ2-2; CDR3 DNA: TGTGCCAGCAGTTCCTACATGACAGCGGACACCGGGGAGCTGTTTTTT; CDR3 protein: CASSSYMTADTGELFF
clone size: -; D gene: TRBD2; V gene: TRBV29-1; J gene: TRBJ2-1; CDR3 DNA: TGCAGCGTTGGAAGGTCTGGGGAGGGCAATGAGCAGTTCTTC; CDR3 protein: CSVGRSGEGNEQFF
clone size: once; D gene: -; V gene: TRBV6-1; J gene: TRBJ2-7; CDR3 DNA: TGTGCCAGCGACTTCTCGCTCTCCTACGAGCAGTACTTC; CDR3 protein: CASDFSLSYEQYF
clone size: -; D gene: -; V gene: TRBV13; J gene: TRBJ2-4; CDR3 DNA: TGTGCCAGCAGCTTGAGACAGTTGAACATTCAGTACTTC; CDR3 protein: CASSLRQLNIQYF
clone size: -; D gene: TRBD1; V gene: TRBV5-1; J gene: TRBJ2-5; CDR3 DNA: TGCGCCAGCAGCCCGGACAGGGGAGAGACCCAGTACTTC; CDR3 protein: CASSPDRGETQYF
clone size: -; D gene: -; V gene: TRBV29-1; J gene: TRBJ1-1; CDR3 DNA: TGCAGCGCCAGATTATACCGGAACACTGAAGCTTTCTTT; CDR3 protein: CSARLYRNTEAFF
clone size: once; D gene: -; V gene: TRBV5-1; J gene: TRBJ2-1; CDR3 DNA: TGCGCCAGCAGCTGGATAGCGGGACAGAACAATGAGCAGTTCTTC; CDR3 protein: CASSWIAGQNNEQFF
clone size: -; D gene: -; V gene: TRBV6-1; J gene: TRBJ2-1; CDR3 DNA: TGTGCCAGCAGTGAAGGGAACGAACGGGAGCAGTTCTTC; CDR3 protein: CASSEGNEREQFF
clone size: -; D gene: TRBD1; V gene: TRBV29-1; J gene: TRBJ2-7; CDR3 DNA: TGCAGCGCCCGACAGGGGTCGGCTCCCCAGTACTTC; CDR3 protein: CSARQGSAPQYF
clone size: -; D gene: -; V gene: TRBV10-2; J gene: TRBJ2-1; CDR3 DNA: TGCGCCAGCACCGATAGGGGTAGCCCTAATGAGCAGTTCTTC; CDR3 protein: CASTDRGSPNEQFF
clone size: -; D gene: -; V gene: TRBV20-1; J gene: TRBJ1-3; CDR3 DNA: TGCAGTGCTAGAGACGTATCAAGCTCTGGAAACACCATATATTTT; CDR3 protein: CSARDVSSSGNTIYF
clone size: once; D gene: -; V gene: TRBV29-1; J gene: TRBJ2-3; CDR3 DNA: TGCAGCGTTGTAGGCGGATCAGGTTTGACGCAGTATTTT; CDR3 protein: CSVVGGSGLTQYF
clone size: -; D gene: -; V gene: TRBV7-6; J gene: TRBJ1-3; CDR3 DNA: TGTGCCAGCAGGCAACTGAGGGGGGTTGAGAACACCATATATTTT; CDR3 protein: CASRQLRGVENTIYF
clone size: once; D gene: -; V gene: TRBV4-2; J gene: TRBJ1-2; CDR3 DNA: TGTGCCAGCAGCCAAGGACAGGCCTCTAACTATGGCTACACCTTC; CDR3 protein: CASSQGQASNYGYTF
clone size: -; D gene: TRBD2; V gene: TRBV2; J gene: TRBJ2-5; CDR3 DNA: TGTGCCAGCCTCGGCTATCCGGGGGGACAAGAGACCCAGTACTTC; CDR3 protein: CASLGYPGGQETQYF
clone size: -; D gene: TRBD1; V gene: TRBV5-4; J gene: TRBJ2-7; CDR3 DNA: TGTGCCAGCAGCTTGGGGGACAGCTCCTACGAGCAGTACTTC; CDR3 protein: CASSLGDSSYEQYF
clone size: -; D gene: -; V gene: TRBV7-9; J gene: TRBJ2-3; CDR3 DNA: TGTGCCAGCAGCTTAGCCCAGGGTCGGATAGATACGCAGTATTTT; CDR3 protein: CASSLAQGRIDTQYF
clone size: -; D gene: -; V gene: TRBV6-2/TRBV6-3; J gene: TRBJ2-3; CDR3 DNA: TGTGCCAGCAGCCCCGGACGGGAGACTAGCACAGATACGCAGTATTTT; CDR3 protein: CASSPGRETSTDTQYF
clone size: -; D gene: -; V gene: TRBV19; J gene: TRBJ2-2; CDR3 DNA: TGTGCCAGTAGTGCAAATAGCGGTTCGAACACCGGGGAGCTGTTTTTT; CDR3 protein: CASSANSGSNTGELFF
clone size: -; D gene: TRBD2; V gene: TRBV6-2/TRBV6-3; J gene: TRBJ2-3; CDR3 DNA: TGTGCCAGCAGTTACCCGCGGGAGACCACAGATACGCAGTATTTT; CDR3 protein: CASSYPRETTDTQYF
clone size: few; D gene: TRBD2; V gene: TRBV5-4; J gene: TRBJ2-7; CDR3 DNA: TGTGCCAGCAGCTTGGGGCGGGAGGGCCTCCAGGAGCAGTACTTC; CDR3 protein: CASSLGREGLQEQYF
clone size: -; D gene: -; V gene: TRBV5-1; J gene: TRBJ2-6; CDR3 DNA: TGCGCCAGCAGCTGGAAAAGGGAGCTCTCTGGGGCCAACGTCCTGACTTTC; CDR3 protein: CASSWKRELSGANVLTF
clone size: -; D gene: TRBD2; V gene: TRBV6-2/TRBV6-3; J gene: TRBJ2-1; CDR3 DNA: TGTGCCAGCAGTTATTATATAGCGGGAGGGGACCTTGAGCAGTTCTTC; CDR3 protein: CASSYYIAGGDLEQFF